The clone carrying this T cell receptor beta chain was seen ten or more times. V was trimmed by 1 base and J by 0 bases, leaving 12 bases between them. The CDR3 is made up of 16 amino acids. From germline, CDR1 is SGHTA and CDR2 FQGNSA. Unique molecular identifiers were built into the TCRbeta library. TCRdb recomputed calls from the PCR reads with MiXCR, one row per CDR3 protein. The table has about 610,000 distinct CDR3 sequences, about 11% seen once. These data belong to a study of T-cell reconstitution after alpha-beta-depleted transplantation in children. The origin of this receptor is a human donor who donated a stem cell graft to a child with acute myeloid leukemia. The chain has TRBV7-2 and TRBJ1-1; D perhaps matches TRBD1 (5 bases). The sample was PBMCs from the stem cell graft donor, taken from the stem cell graft. DNA of the CDR3: TGTGCCAGCAGCTTAGGGGGCACGGGCATGAACACTGAAGCTTTCTTT. Translated: CASSLGGTGMNTEAFF.